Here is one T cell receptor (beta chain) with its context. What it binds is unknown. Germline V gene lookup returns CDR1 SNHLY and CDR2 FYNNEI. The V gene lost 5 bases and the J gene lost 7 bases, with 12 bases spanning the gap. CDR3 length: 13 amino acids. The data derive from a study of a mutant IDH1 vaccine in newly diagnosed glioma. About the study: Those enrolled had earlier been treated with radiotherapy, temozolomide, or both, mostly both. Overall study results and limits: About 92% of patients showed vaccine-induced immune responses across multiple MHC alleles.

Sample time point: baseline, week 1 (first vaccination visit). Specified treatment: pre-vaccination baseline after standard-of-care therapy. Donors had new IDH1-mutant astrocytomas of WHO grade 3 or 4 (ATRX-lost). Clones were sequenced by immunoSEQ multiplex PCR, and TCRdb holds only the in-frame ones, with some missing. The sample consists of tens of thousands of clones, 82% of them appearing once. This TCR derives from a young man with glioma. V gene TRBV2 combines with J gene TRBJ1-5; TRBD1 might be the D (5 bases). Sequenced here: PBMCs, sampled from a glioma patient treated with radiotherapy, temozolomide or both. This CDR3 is CASSQEGTQPQHF. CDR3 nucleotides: TGTGCCAGCAGTCAGGAGGGGACCCAGCCCCAGCATTTT.